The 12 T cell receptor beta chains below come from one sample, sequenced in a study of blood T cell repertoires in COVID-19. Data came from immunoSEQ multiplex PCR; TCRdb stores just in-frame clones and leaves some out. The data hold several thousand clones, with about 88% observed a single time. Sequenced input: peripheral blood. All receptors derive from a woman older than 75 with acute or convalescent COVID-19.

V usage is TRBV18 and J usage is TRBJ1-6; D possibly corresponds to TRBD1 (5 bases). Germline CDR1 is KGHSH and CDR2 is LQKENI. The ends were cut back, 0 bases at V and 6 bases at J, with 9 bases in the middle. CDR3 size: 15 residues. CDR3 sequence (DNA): TGTGCCAGCTCACCACCGGGCAGGGCTAATTCACCCCTCCACTTT. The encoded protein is CASSPPGRANSPLHF.

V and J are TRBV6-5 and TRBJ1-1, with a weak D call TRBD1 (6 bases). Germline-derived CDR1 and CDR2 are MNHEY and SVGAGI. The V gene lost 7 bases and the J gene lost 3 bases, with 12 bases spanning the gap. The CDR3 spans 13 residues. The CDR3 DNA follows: TGTGCCAGCACCCTCGAGGGGGACACTGAAGCTTTCTTT. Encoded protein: CASTLEGDTEAFF.

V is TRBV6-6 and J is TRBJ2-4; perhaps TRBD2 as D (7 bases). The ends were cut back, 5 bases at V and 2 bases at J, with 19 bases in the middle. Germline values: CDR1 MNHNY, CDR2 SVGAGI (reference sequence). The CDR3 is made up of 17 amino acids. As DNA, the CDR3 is TGTGCCAGCAGTCGCACCTCGGGGGGCGAATCCAAAAACATTCAGTACTTC. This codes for CASSRTSGGESKNIQYF.

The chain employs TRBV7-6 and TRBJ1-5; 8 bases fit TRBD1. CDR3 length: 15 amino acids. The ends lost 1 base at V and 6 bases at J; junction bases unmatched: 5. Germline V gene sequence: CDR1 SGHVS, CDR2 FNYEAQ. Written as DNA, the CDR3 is TGTGCCAGCAGCTTAGTTGGGCAGGGGGCTCAGCCCCAGCATTTT. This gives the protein CASSLVGQGAQPQHF.

The CDR3 nucleotides are TGTGCCAGCAGCTTAGTATCAGGGGGCGAGCAGTACTTC. Translating it yields CASSLVSGGEQYF. The genes are TRBV7-2 and TRBJ2-7; 7 bases map to TRBD1. Germline loops: CDR1 SGHTA, CDR2 FQGNSA. Trimming cost V 1 base and J 6 bases; bases outside gene matches: 3. This CDR3 spans 13 amino acids. The whole variable domain, filled in from reference TRBV7-2 and TRBJ2-7, reads GAGVSQSPSNKVTEKGKDVELRCDPISGHTALYWYRQSLGQGLEFLIYFQGNSAPDKSGLPSDRFSAERTGGSVSTLTIQRTQQEDSAVYLCASSLVSGGEQYFGPGTRLTVT.

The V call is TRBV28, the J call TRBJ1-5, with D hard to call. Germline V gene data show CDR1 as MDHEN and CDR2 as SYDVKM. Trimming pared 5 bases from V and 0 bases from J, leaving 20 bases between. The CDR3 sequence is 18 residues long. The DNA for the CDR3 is TGTGCCAGCAGTATAGACAACGGCCCCCAGTATAGCAATCAGCCCCAGCATTTT. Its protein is CASSIDNGPQYSNQPQHF.

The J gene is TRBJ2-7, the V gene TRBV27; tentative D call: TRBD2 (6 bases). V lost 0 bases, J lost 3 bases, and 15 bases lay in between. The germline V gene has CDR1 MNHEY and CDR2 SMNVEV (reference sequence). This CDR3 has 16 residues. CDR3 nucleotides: TGTGCCAGCAGTTTATCGGGGCGACTCGGGGGCTACGAGCAGTACTTC. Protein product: CASSLSGRLGGYEQYF.

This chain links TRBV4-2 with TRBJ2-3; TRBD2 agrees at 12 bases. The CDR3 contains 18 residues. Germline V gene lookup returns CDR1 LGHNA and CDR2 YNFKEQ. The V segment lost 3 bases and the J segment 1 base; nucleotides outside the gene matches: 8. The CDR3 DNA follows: TGTGCCAGCAGCCAGGGTCGGACTAGCGGGGATCGCACAGATACGCAGTATTTT. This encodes CASSQGRTSGDRTDTQYF.

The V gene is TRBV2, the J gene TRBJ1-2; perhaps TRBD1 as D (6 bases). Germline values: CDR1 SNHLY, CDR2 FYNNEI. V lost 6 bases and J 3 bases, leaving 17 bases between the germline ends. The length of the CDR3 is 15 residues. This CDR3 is CASSDETGGDYGYTF. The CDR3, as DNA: TGTGCCAGCAGCGACGAGACAGGAGGAGACTATGGCTACACCTTC.

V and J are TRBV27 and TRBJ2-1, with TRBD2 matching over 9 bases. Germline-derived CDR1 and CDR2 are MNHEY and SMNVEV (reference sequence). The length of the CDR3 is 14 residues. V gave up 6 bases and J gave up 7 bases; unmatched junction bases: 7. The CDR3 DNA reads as TGTGCCAGCAGGGACGGGACTAGCTGGAATGAGCAGTTCTTC. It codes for CASRDGTSWNEQFF.

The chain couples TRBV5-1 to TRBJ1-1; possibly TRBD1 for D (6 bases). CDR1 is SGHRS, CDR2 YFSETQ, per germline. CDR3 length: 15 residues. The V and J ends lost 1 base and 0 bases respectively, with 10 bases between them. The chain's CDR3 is CASSLRDNMNTEAFF. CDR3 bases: TGCGCCAGCAGCTTGAGGGACAACATGAACACTGAAGCTTTCTTT.

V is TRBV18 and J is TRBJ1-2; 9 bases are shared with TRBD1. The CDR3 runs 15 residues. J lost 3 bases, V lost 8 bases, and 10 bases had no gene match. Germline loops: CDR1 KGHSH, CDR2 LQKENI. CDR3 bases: TGTGCCAGCACGAGGGGACAGGGAACCGACTATGGCTACACCTTC. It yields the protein CASTRGQGTDYGYTF.